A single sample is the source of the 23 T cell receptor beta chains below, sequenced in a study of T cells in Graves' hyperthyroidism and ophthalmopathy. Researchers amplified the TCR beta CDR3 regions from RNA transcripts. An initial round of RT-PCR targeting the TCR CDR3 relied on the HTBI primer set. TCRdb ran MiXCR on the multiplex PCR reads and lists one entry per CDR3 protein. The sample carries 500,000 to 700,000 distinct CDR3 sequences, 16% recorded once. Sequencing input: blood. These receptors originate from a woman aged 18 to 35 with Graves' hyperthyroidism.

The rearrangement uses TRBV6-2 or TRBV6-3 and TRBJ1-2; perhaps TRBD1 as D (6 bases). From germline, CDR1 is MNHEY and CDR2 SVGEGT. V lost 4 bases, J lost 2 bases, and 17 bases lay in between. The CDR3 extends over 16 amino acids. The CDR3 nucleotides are TGTGCCAGCAGTTCTCCGACCGGGACACCGAACTATGGCTACACCTTC. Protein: CASSSPTGTPNYGYTF.

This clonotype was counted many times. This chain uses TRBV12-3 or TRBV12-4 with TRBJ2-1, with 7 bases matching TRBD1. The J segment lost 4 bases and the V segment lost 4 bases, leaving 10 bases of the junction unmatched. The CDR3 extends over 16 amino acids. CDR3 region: CASSSYTGVGYNEQFF. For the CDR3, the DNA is TGTGCCAGCAGTTCCTATACAGGGGTAGGATACAATGAGCAGTTCTTC.

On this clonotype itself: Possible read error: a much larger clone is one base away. In DNA, the CDR3 is TGTGCCAGCAGCCAAGGGGGGGCGAACAATGAGCAGTTCTTC. This codes for CASSQGGANNEQFF. The chain joins TRBV3-1 to TRBJ2-1; D is perhaps TRBD1 or TRBD2 (6 bases each). The germline CDR1 and CDR2 sequences are LGHDT and YNNKEL (reference sequence). Trimming took 1 base from V and 5 from J, leaving 9 bases between them. The CDR3 has 14 residues.

CDR3 coding DNA: TGTGCCAGCAGCCCTAGCGGGAGTATTGACAAAAACATTCAGTACTTC. Translating it yields CASSPSGSIDKNIQYF. The rearrangement links TRBV3-1 to TRBJ2-4; 10 bases agree with TRBD2. Per germline, CDR1 LGHDT and CDR2 YNNKEL (reference sequence). V dropped 4 bases and J dropped 3; count of bases not matched to a gene: 6. This CDR3 spans 16 amino acids.

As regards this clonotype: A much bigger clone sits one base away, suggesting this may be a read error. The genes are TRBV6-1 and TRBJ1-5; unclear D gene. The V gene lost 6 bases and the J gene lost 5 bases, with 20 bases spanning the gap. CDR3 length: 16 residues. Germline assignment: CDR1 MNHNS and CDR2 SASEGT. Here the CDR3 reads CASRTGWQRQDQPQHF. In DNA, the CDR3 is TGTGCCAGCAGGACGGGTTGGCAGAGGCAGGATCAGCCCCAGCATTTT.

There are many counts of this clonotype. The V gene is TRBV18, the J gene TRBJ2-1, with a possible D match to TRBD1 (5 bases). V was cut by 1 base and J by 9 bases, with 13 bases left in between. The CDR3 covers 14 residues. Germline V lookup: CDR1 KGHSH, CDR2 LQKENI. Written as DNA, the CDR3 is TGTGCCAGCTCACCACTTCCAGGGCTAGGTGAGCAGTTCTTC. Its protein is CASSPLPGLGEQFF.

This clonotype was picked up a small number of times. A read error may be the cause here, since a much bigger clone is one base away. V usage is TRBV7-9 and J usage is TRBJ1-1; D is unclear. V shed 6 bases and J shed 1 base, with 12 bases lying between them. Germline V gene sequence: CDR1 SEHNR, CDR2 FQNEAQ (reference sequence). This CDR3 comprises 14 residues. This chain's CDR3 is CASSPGRENTEAFF. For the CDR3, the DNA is TGTGCCAGCAGTCCCGGACGGGAGAACACTGAAGCTTTCTTT.

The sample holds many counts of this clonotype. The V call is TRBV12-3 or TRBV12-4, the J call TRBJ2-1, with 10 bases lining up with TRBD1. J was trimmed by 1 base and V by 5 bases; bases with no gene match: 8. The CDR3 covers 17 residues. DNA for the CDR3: TGTGCCAGCAGTATGAGCGACAGGGGGCGTTCCTACAATGAGCAGTTCTTC. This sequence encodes CASSMSDRGRSYNEQFF.

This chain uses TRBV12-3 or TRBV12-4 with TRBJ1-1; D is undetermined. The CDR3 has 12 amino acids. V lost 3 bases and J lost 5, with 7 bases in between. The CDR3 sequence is CASSLRLTEAFF. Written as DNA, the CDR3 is TGTGCCAGCAGTTTGCGGTTGACTGAAGCTTTCTTT.

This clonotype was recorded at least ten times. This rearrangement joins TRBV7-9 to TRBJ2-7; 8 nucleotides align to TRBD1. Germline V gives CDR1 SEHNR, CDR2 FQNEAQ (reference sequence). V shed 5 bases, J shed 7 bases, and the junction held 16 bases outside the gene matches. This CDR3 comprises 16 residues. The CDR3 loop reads CASSPPGGRATGEQYF. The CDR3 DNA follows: TGTGCCAGCAGCCCCCCAGGGGGCCGTGCTACGGGGGAGCAGTACTTC.

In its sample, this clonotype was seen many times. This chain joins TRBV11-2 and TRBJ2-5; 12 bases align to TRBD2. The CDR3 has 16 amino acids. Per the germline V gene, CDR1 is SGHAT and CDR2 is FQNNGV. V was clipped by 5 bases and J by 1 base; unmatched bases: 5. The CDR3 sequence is CASSTTSGRLQETQYF. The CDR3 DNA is TGTGCCAGCAGCACAACTAGCGGGAGGCTCCAAGAGACCCAGTACTTC. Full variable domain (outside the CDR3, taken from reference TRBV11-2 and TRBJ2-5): EAGVAQSPRYKIIEKRQSVAFWCNPISGHATLYWYQQILGQGPKLLIQFQNNGVVDDSQLPKDRFSAERLKGVDSTLKIQPAKLEDSAVYLCASSTTSGRLQETQYFGPGTRLLVL.

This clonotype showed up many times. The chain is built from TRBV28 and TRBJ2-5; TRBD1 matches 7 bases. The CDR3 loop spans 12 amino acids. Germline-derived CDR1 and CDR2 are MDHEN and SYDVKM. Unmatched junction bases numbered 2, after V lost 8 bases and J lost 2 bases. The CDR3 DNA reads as TGTGCCAGCTGGGACAGTCAAGAGACCCAGTACTTC. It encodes CASWDSQETQYF.

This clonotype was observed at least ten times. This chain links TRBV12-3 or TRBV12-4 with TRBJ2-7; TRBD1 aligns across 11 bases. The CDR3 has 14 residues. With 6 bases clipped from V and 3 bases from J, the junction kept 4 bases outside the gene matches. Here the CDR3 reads CASRRTGGGYEQYF. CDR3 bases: TGTGCCAGCAGGAGGACAGGGGGCGGCTACGAGCAGTACTTC.

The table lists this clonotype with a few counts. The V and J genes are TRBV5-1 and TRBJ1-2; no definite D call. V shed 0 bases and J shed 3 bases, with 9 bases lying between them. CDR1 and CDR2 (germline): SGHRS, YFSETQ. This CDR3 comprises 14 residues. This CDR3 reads CASSLAGIDYGYTF. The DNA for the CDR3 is TGCGCCAGCAGCTTGGCGGGGATCGACTATGGCTACACCTTC. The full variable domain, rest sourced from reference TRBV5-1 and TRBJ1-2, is KAGVTQTPRYLIKTRGQQVTLSCSPISGHRSVSWYQQTPGQGLQFLFEYFSETQRNKGNFPGRFSGRQFSNSRSEMNVSTLELGDSALYLCASSLAGIDYGYTFGSGTRLTVV.

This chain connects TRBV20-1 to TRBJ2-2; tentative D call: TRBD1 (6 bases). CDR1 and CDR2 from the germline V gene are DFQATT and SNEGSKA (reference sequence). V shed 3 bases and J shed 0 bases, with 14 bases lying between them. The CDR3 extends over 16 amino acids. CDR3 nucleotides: TGCAGTGCTAGGGGTCCGGGACAACCGAACACCGGGGAGCTGTTTTTT. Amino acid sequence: CSARGPGQPNTGELFF.

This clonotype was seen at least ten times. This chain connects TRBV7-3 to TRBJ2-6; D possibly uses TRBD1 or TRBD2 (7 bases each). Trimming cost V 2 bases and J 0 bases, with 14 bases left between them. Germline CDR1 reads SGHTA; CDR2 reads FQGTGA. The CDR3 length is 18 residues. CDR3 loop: CASSLSSGGVSGANVLTF. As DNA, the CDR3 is TGTGCCAGCAGCTTATCGTCAGGGGGGGTCTCTGGGGCCAACGTCCTGACTTTC.

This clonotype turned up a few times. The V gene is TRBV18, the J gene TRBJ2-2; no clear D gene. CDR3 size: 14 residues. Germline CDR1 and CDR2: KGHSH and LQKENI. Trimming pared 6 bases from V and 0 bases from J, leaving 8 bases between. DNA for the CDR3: TGTGCCAGCTCCCGAGAACCGAACACCGGGGAGCTGTTTTTT. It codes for CASSREPNTGELFF.

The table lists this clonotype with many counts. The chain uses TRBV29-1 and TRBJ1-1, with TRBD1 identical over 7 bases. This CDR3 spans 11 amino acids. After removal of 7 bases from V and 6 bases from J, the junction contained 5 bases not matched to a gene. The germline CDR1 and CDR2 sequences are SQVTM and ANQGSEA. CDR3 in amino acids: CSGRQGAEAFF. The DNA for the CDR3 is TGCAGCGGAAGACAGGGCGCTGAAGCTTTCTTT. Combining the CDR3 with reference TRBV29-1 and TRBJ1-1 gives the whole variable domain SAVISQKPSRDICQRGTSLTIQCQVDSQVTMMFWYRQQPGQSLTLIATANQGSEATYESGFVIDKFPISRPNLTFSTLTVSNMSPEDSSIYLCSGRQGAEAFFGQGTRLTVV.

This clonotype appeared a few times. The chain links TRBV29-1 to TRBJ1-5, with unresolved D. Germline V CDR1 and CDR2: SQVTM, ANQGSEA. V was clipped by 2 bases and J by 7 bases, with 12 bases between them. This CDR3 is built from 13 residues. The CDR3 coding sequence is TGCAGCGTTGAATCGAGGTCGGGACAGCCCCAGCATTTT. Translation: CSVESRSGQPQHF.

In nucleotides, the CDR3 is TGCGCCAGCAGGACCCCGCAGGGGAACTTGAACACTGAAGCTTTCTTT. Protein: CASRTPQGNLNTEAFF. The chain couples TRBV10-2 to TRBJ1-1; the D gene is possibly TRBD1 (6 bases). Per germline, CDR1 WSHSY and CDR2 SAAADI. V was cut by 6 bases and J by 0 bases, with 17 bases left in between. This CDR3 has 16 residues.

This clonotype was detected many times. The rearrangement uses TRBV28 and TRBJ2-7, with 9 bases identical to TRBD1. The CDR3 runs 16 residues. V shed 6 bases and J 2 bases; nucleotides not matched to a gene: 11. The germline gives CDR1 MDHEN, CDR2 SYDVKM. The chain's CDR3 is CASSKALGTGTYEQYF. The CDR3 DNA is TGTGCCAGCAGCAAGGCCCTCGGGACAGGGACCTACGAGCAGTACTTC.

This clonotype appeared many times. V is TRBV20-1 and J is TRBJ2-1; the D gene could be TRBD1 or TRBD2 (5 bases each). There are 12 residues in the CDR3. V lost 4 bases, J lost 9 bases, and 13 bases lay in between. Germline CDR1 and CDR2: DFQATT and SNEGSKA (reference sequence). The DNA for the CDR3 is TGCAGTGCTAACGAAGGGACGGGTGAGCAGTTCTTC. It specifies CSANEGTGEQFF.

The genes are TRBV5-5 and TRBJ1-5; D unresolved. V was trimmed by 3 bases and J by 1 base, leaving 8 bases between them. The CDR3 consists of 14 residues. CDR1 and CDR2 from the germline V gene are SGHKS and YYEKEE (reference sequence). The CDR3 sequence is CASSSKQSNQPQHF. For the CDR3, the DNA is TGTGCCAGCAGCTCGAAACAGAGCAATCAGCCCCAGCATTTT.